This paragraph reports one TCR beta chain. What it recognizes is unknown. CDR3 length equals 14 residues. Trimming shortened V by 3 bases and J by 5 bases, and 13 bases separated the two germline ends. The V gene's germline CDR1 is SGHRS and CDR2 YFSETQ. Primers included in the PCR were 60 Vbeta and 13 Jbeta primers. Original handling: A follow-up analysis tallied tens of millions of unique TCR beta chains, some 11 million shared. TCRdb keeps only in-frame clones here, not all; method: immunoSEQ multiplex PCR. V and J calls and clone size are as listed in that table; D and trimming were resolved from the DNA. The table includes approximately 110,000 clones, about 81% detected once. The sample is drawn from a study of cytomegalovirus exposure and HLA in healthy donors. Findings of the study overall: In a later analysis, at a false discovery rate of 0.05, 16,951 TCR beta sequences were associated with HLA alleles. Many donors shared some public TCRs, even though most TCR sequences were rare. It was reported that TCR beta sequences correctly inferred the HLA-A and HLA-B alleles for most subjects.

The sequencing input was PBMCs. The origin of this receptor is a man aged 30 to 45 in good health and CMV-seronegative. The chain combines TRBV5-1 with TRBJ2-3, with a tentative D call TRBD2 (5 bases). The CDR3 sequence: CASSSMTGGDTQYF. In DNA form, the CDR3 reads TGCGCCAGCAGCTCGATGACTGGAGGAGATACGCAGTATTTT.